This TCR beta chain comes out of a study of T cells in Graves' hyperthyroidism and ophthalmopathy. In regard to this clonotype: Its matching antigen is unknown. A much larger clone sits a single nucleotide away, making a read error possible.

The study left out patients who had uncontrolled infection, other autoimmune disease, pregnancy or lactation. CDR1 is DFQATT and CDR2 is SNEGSKA in the germline V gene (reference sequence). CDR3 length: 13 residues. Study observations and caveats: Blood also held most thyroid clonotypes expanded beyond 0.001.

Authors of the study amplified TCR beta CDR3 regions from RNA transcripts. The HTBI primer set was used in a first-round RT-PCR of the TCR CDR3. From the multiplex PCR reads, TCRdb called clonotypes with MiXCR, one entry per CDR3 protein. The sample includes over 650,000 distinct CDR3 sequences, over 40% of them seen just once. This clonotype originated in an adult man with Graves' disease, either hyperthyroidism or ophthalmopathy (not recorded which). What was sequenced was peripheral blood or thyroid tissue (not recorded which). The rearrangement links TRBV20-1 to TRBJ1-1; 7 nucleotides match TRBD1. The CDR3 loop reads CSAPRQGGTDAFF. CDR3 sequence (DNA): TGCAGTGCGCCCCGACAGGGAGGCACTGACGCTTTCTTT.